The clone carrying this T cell receptor beta chain was detected a few times. This sample was included in a study of blood T cell repertoires in COVID-19. Across the whole study: Samples representing acute and convalescent COVID-19 were sourced from the United States, Italy and Spain. In each case, the material was cDNA or gDNA derived from T cells, B-cell-depleted T cells, or PBMCs.

Germline V gene lookup returns CDR1 SEHNR and CDR2 FQNEAQ (reference sequence). This CDR3 region has 17 residues. V was pared by 3 bases and J by 0 bases, with 8 bases of the junction left unmatched. Clones were sequenced by immunoSEQ multiplex PCR, and TCRdb holds only the in-frame ones, with some missing. The sample lists approximately 250,000 clones, 65% to 90% occurring once. The J gene is TRBJ2-7, the V gene TRBV7-9; 10 bases map to TRBD1. The sample consisted of peripheral blood. This TCR was sampled from a woman aged 50 to 65 with acute or convalescent COVID-19. CDR3 nucleotide sequence: TGTGCCAGCAGCTTTTCCCCGGGACAGGGGTACTCCTACGAGCAGTACTTC. It is translated as CASSFSPGQGYSYEQYF.